This entry describes one T cell receptor (beta chain). V shed 4 bases, J shed 5 bases, and the junction held 3 bases outside the gene matches. Germline V gene sequence: CDR1 SGHRS, CDR2 YFSETQ. The CDR3 has 13 residues. This record comes from a study of Ad26.COV2.S vaccination and SARS-CoV-2 variants. Treatment here: roughly 20 received Ad26.COV2.S at low or high dose, single or two shots; several received placebo; per-sample allocation not given. Sampling occurred on day 63 after the first vaccine or placebo injection. Sequencing used immunoSEQ multiplex PCR; TCRdb keeps in-frame clones, though not all of them. The sample carries some 270,000 clones, about 83% recorded once.

This specimen was peripheral blood, taken in a trial of Ad26.COV2.S vaccine versus placebo. The sequence was obtained from a person aged 18-60 years who received the Ad26.COV2.S COVID-19 vaccine or a placebo. The genes are TRBV5-1 and TRBJ1-1, with 9 nucleotides matching TRBD1. The CDR3 nucleotides are TGCGCCAGCAGCATCGGACAGGGGACTGAAGCTTTCTTT. As protein: CASSIGQGTEAFF.